The 4 T cell receptor beta chains presented below share a single source sample, sequenced in a study of identical twins. TCRdb passed the 5' RACE reads through MiXCR, listing each CDR3 protein once. This table holds a few hundred thousand distinct CDR3 sequences, roughly an eighth found once. These sequences were also reported in another study, on yellow fever vaccine responses in identical twins.

Sequences were obtained from CD4+ T cells sorted from blood. Receptors originate from a woman aged 18-35 years in good health.

This clonotype was seen at least ten times. The gene calls are TRBV2 and TRBJ2-2, with 11 positions matching TRBD2. There are 15 residues in the CDR3. Trimming removed 6 bases from V and 5 bases from J; junction bases left unmatched: 5. The germline gives CDR1 SNHLY, CDR2 FYNNEI. The CDR3 here is CASRSTSGATGELFF. Written as DNA, the CDR3 is TGTGCCAGCAGGTCGACTAGCGGGGCGACCGGGGAGCTGTTTTTT.

This clonotype has more than one count but fewer than ten. The chain combines TRBV7-2 with TRBJ2-1, with 11 positions matching TRBD2. With V trimmed by 5 bases and J by 3 bases, 9 bases remained unmatched. Per germline, CDR1 SGHTA and CDR2 FQGNSA. The CDR3 loop spans 17 amino acids. Here the CDR3 DNA reads TGTGCCAGCAGCCCACACCTACTAGCGGGAGACTACAATGAGCAGTTCTTC. Protein product: CASSPHLLAGDYNEQFF.

The rearrangement joins TRBV19 to TRBJ1-1, with D tentatively TRBD1 (5 bases). Germline-derived CDR1 and CDR2 are LNHDA and SQIVND (reference sequence). The V end was cut by 4 bases, the J end by 5 bases, with 11 bases between. The CDR3 is made up of 13 amino acids. DNA of the CDR3: TGTGCCAGTAGTACTCAAAGGGGTACTGAAGCTTTCTTT. It yields the protein CASSTQRGTEAFF.

This clonotype was counted between two and nine times. J is TRBJ1-1 and V is TRBV5-1; the D is unclear. V was cut by 2 bases and J by 1 base, with 9 bases left in between. The germline gives CDR1 SGHRS, CDR2 YFSETQ. CDR3 size: 14 residues. The CDR3 reads CASSFRYPNTEAFF. In DNA form, the CDR3 reads TGCGCCAGCAGCTTTCGGTACCCGAACACTGAAGCTTTCTTT.